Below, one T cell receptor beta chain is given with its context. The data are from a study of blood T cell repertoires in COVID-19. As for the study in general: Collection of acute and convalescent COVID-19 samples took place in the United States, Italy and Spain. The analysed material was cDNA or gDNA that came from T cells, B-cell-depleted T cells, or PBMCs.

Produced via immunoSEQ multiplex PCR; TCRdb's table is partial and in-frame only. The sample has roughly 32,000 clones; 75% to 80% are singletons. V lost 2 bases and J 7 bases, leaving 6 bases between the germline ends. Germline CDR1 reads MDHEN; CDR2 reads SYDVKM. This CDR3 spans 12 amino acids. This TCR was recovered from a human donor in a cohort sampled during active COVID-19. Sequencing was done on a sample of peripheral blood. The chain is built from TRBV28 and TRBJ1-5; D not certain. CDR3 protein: CASSLTAQPQHF. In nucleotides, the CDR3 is TGTGCCAGCAGTTTAACAGCCCAGCCCCAGCATTTT.